This TCR beta chain is drawn from a study of blood T cells in healthy people across ages. Primed by a sample-barcoded 5' primer and a J-beta primer mix, a second PCR proceeded for about 7 to 11 cycles. Via MiXCR, TCRdb re-called the 5' RACE reads, giving one row per CDR3 protein. Among around 1.7 million distinct CDR3 sequences, about 28% were seen once, and the ten largest hold over 7%. In its sample, this clonotype was seen a few times. The V gene's germline CDR1 is MNHNY and CDR2 SVGAGI (reference sequence). The CDR3 is 15 amino acids. Trimming removed 6 bases from V and 1 base from J, with 15 bases in between.

This TCR was sampled from a woman aged 25-40 years in good health. Sequenced input: blood. The chain has TRBV6-6 and TRBJ1-1; D remains ambiguous. The CDR3 region has the DNA TGTGCCAGCAGAACGGACGGCTCTAGGAACACTGAAGCTTTCTTT. Translated: CASRTDGSRNTEAFF.